The T cell receptor (beta chain) under discussion was sequenced for a study of blood T cell repertoires in COVID-19. In the case of this clone: This CDR3 is also generated by other DNA sequences in the sample.

The method was immunoSEQ multiplex PCR; TCRdb's version includes in-frame clones alone and lacks a portion of them. This table has about 180,000 clones, around 89% appearing once. V was trimmed by 2 bases and J by 1 base, leaving 5 bases between them. This CDR3 spans 13 amino acids. The source material was peripheral blood. This chain connects TRBV12-3 or TRBV12-4 to TRBJ1-1; TRBD1 is a possible D gene (5 bases). This sequence was found in a woman aged 25 to 45 with acute or convalescent COVID-19. CDR3 coding DNA: TGTGCCAGCAGTTTAAGGGGGAACACTGAAGCTTTCTTT. Translated, it gives CASSLRGNTEAFF.